This T cell receptor (beta chain) was identified during a study of CD8+ T cells in alopecia areata. CDR3 size: 12 residues. V was clipped by 6 bases and J by 6 bases; unmatched bases: 2. Germline values: CDR1 MNHEY, CDR2 SVGAGI. RNA extraction and reverse transcription yielded cDNA as sequencing template. TCRdb's copy holds only in-frame clones and misses some; the assay was immunoSEQ multiplex PCR. Of roughly 150,000 clones in the sample, 55% were seen once. This clone was detected once. The antigen remains unidentified. Whole-study findings and limits: The study also sequences resident alphabeta T cells of normal skin in scalp samples. Relative to mice, TCR sharing across patients was less clear, a difference possibly HLA-related. Lesional scalp displayed greater clonality than normal scalp, most notably in alopecia totalis/universalis.

PBMC-derived CD4+ and CD8+ T cells were sorted. V and J are TRBV6-5 and TRBJ2-1, with 7 bases aligning to TRBD2. Sequencing input: CD4+ T cells sorted from blood. The origin of this receptor is a human donor in good health. CDR3 in amino acids: CASRSGTNEQFF. DNA of the CDR3: TGTGCCAGCAGGAGCGGGACCAATGAGCAGTTCTTC.